The T cell receptor (beta chain) described here comes from a study of control samples from healthy donors and cancer patients. Sequencing was performed with immunoSEQ multiplex PCR; in TCRdb, only in-frame clones are kept and a portion is missing. The table includes 140,000 to 150,000 clones, approximately 92% detected once. This CDR3 spans 13 amino acids. Trimming cost V 3 bases and J 0 bases, with 5 bases left between them. The sequenced sample was blood. The rearrangement links TRBV12-3 or TRBV12-4 to TRBJ1-1; D gene ambiguous. This TCR was recovered from a man aged 25-45 years in good health. The CDR3 loop reads CASSFQLNTEAFF. Here the CDR3 DNA reads TGTGCCAGCAGTTTCCAGCTGAACACTGAAGCTTTCTTT.